This T cell receptor (beta chain) was obtained from a study of shared clonotypes between healthy human individuals. Roughly 200 ng DNA, around 30,000 T cell genomes, went into each sorted-subset replicate PCR. Sequencing was performed with immunoSEQ multiplex PCR; in TCRdb, only in-frame clones are kept and a portion is missing. The sample holds millions of clones, about 95% seen once. This CDR3 region has 16 residues. Looked up from germline, CDR1 is SGHTA and CDR2 is FQGNSA. V shed 1 base and J shed 0 bases, with 12 bases lying between them. This chain joins TRBV7-2 and TRBJ1-2, with TRBD1 as a possible D gene (6 bases). The sequence was obtained from a man aged 18 to 29 in good health. Sequencing used naive CD4+ T cells sorted from blood. Subset noted: CD45RA+ positively selected. CDR3 DNA: TGTGCCAGCAGCTTAGTCGGGGGCTTAGCTAACTATGGCTACACCTTC. Translated: CASSLVGGLANYGYTF.